This is a list of T cell receptor beta chains from one sample in a study of T cells after yellow fever vaccination. TCRdb recomputed calls from the 5' RACE reads with MiXCR, one row per CDR3 protein. The sample has a few hundred thousand distinct CDR3 sequences; 17% are singletons. Here the sequenced sample was PBMCs, taken 5 days after the first yellow fever vaccination. All receptors derive from a man younger than 35 who received the YFV17D yellow fever vaccine. Both conserved end residues are part of each CDR3. The D gene is left open where the match is weak. Clone size is given for some rows only: seen once, a few or many times, or a class if the clone is expanded.

clone_size d_call j_call v_call cdr3_nt cdr3_aa
few NA TRBJ2-1 TRBV24-1 TGTGCCACCAGTGATTTGGGGCAGATTAATGAGCAGTTCTTC CATSDLGQINEQFF
NA NA TRBJ1-2 TRBV19 TGTGCCAGTAGTATCGGGTCAGGGGAATTGGTTGGCTACACCTTC CASSIGSGELVGYTF
NA TRBD2 TRBJ2-5 TRBV20-1 TGCAGTGCTGCTGGGGTACTAGCGGGGGGGCTCCAAGAGACCCAGTACTTC CSAAGVLAGGLQETQYF
NA NA TRBJ1-2 TRBV15 TGTGCCACCAGCAACGACACAGGGTTTGGCTACACCTTC CATSNDTGFGYTF
NA NA TRBJ1-2 TRBV5-1 TGCGCCAGCAGCTTCCAGGGGTCTATAGACTATGGCTACACCTTC CASSFQGSIDYGYTF
few TRBD1 TRBJ2-4 TRBV5-4 TGTGCCAGCAGCTTCGGGACAGACCAAGTAGCCAAAAACATTCAGTACTTC CASSFGTDQVAKNIQYF
NA NA TRBJ2-6 TRBV5-1 TGCGCCAGCAGCTTGATAGCGGTGCTGGCCAACGTCCTGACTTTC CASSLIAVLANVLTF
NA NA TRBJ1-1 TRBV6-6 TGTGCCAGCAGTTCCTCCGGACTCACCAAAGCTTTCTTT CASSSSGLTKAFF
NA TRBD1 TRBJ1-5 TRBV6-1 TGTGCCAGCCTGACAGGGGATCGATATAGCAATCAGCCCCAGCATTTT CASLTGDRYSNQPQHF
few NA TRBJ2-3 TRBV12-3/TRBV12-4 TGTGCCAGCAGTTCGACCGGGGTGACAGATACGCAGTATTTT CASSSTGVTDTQYF
NA NA TRBJ1-1 TRBV9 TGTGCCAGCAGCGTGATCCAGGGGTTAGGGGACACTGAAGCTTTCTTT CASSVIQGLGDTEAFF
NA NA TRBJ1-2 TRBV18 TGTGCCAGCTCACCGTTAGCAGACGCTAACTATGGCTACACCTTC CASSPLADANYGYTF
NA NA TRBJ1-1 TRBV18 TGTGCCAGCTCACCAAGCGGGGGGGACACTGAAGCTTTCTTT CASSPSGGDTEAFF
NA NA TRBJ2-3 TRBV5-1 TGCGCCAGCAGCTTGGAACCGGACTTCACCACAGATACGCAGTATTTT CASSLEPDFTTDTQYF
NA TRBD2 TRBJ2-1 TRBV20-1 TGCAGTGCTAGAGTAGCGGGGGGTAACAATGAGCAGTTCTTC CSARVAGGNNEQFF
NA NA TRBJ1-1 TRBV7-2 TGTGCCAGCAGCTATACTTTCAGGAGTTATGAAGCTTTCTTT CASSYTFRSYEAFF
NA TRBD1 TRBJ2-7 TRBV29-1 TGCAGCGTCATCCGGGACAGGGAGTACGAGCAGTACTTC CSVIRDREYEQYF
few NA TRBJ1-3 TRBV4-3 TGCGCCAGCAGCCAAGAGGGTCAGGGGTGGGGAAACACCATATATTTT CASSQEGQGWGNTIYF
NA NA TRBJ1-2 TRBV20-1 TGCAGTGCTGACTTAAGGGGTCTCGGGGGCTACACCTTC CSADLRGLGGYTF
few TRBD1 TRBJ1-4 TRBV7-2 TGTGCCAGCACCCCCGGACAGGGGGCTGGTAATGAAAAACTGTTTTTT CASTPGQGAGNEKLFF
NA NA TRBJ2-5 TRBV7-7 TGTGCCAGCAGCTTCTCCATAGGGCCAGGGCAAGAGACCCAGTACTTC CASSFSIGPGQETQYF
many TRBD1 TRBJ1-1 TRBV5-1 TGCGCCAGCAGCGTGACAGGGATGGGGTCGAGGACTGAAGCTTTCTTT CASSVTGMGSRTEAFF
NA TRBD1 TRBJ2-2 TRBV5-4 TGTGCCAGCAGCGACGGGGCAGGGGGCACCGGGGAGCTGTTTTTT CASSDGAGGTGELFF
NA NA TRBJ1-4 TRBV27 TGTGCCAGCAGTAATCAGGGGTTCGGTGAAAAACTGTTTTTT CASSNQGFGEKLFF
NA NA TRBJ2-3 TRBV7-9 TGTGCCAGCACCCCACATAGCACAGATACGCAGTATTTT CASTPHSTDTQYF
NA NA TRBJ2-1 TRBV3-1 TGTGCCAGCAGCCAATTCCCACGGGAAGAGCAGTTCTTC CASSQFPREEQFF
NA TRBD2 TRBJ2-7 TRBV20-1 TGCAGTGCTAGTAGCGGGGGAAACTACGAGCAGTACTTC CSASSGGNYEQYF
few NA TRBJ2-2 TRBV20-1 TGCAGTGCTAGGGTTCAGCCTACGAACACCGGGGAGCTGTTTTTT CSARVQPTNTGELFF
few NA TRBJ1-1 TRBV11-1 TGTGCCAGCAGCTTATGGGCGACGAGGACTGAAGCTTTCTTT CASSLWATRTEAFF
NA TRBD1 TRBJ2-5 TRBV20-1 TGCAGCATTGGGACAGGGGAGACCCAGTACTTC CSIGTGETQYF
NA TRBD1 TRBJ2-7 TRBV18 TGTGCCAGCTCACAGATATCGACAGGGCTCCACGAGCAGTACTTC CASSQISTGLHEQYF
few NA TRBJ1-6 TRBV7-9 TGTGCCAGCAGCTCCCCGGGGAGTAATTCACCCCTCCACTTT CASSSPGSNSPLHF
few NA TRBJ2-5 TRBV7-9 TGTGCCAGCAGCTTCAAAGCACCGCTACAAGAGACCCAGTACTTC CASSFKAPLQETQYF
NA NA TRBJ1-1 TRBV5-4 TGTGCCAGCAGGCAGTCAGGTGGGGAAGCTTTCTTT CASRQSGGEAFF
NA NA TRBJ2-5 TRBV5-1 TGCGCCAGCAGCTTACGAAGGGACGGAGAGACCCAGTACTTC CASSLRRDGETQYF
few NA TRBJ1-6 TRBV6-1 TGTGCCAGCAGTCCCCCCCCGGGACACTATAATTCACCCCTCCACTTT CASSPPPGHYNSPLHF
NA TRBD1 TRBJ2-3 TRBV10-3 TGTGCCATCAGTTTTCGGGACAGGTCCACAGATACGCAGTATTTT CAISFRDRSTDTQYF
few NA TRBJ2-7 TRBV4-1 TGCGCCAGCAGCCCCCCCACGCGACAATCCATGCAGTACTTC CASSPPTRQSMQYF
few NA TRBJ2-1 TRBV29-1 TGCAGCGTTGGGACATATGGTGAGCAGTTCTTC CSVGTYGEQFF
few NA TRBJ2-5 TRBV6-1 TGTGCCACCCCAGGTGCGGTGACCCAGTACTTC CATPGAVTQYF
few NA TRBJ2-7 TRBV12-3/TRBV12-4 TGTGCCAGCAGTCGAGGGGGTCACGCCTACGAGCAGTACTTC CASSRGGHAYEQYF
few NA TRBJ2-1 TRBV2 TGTGCCAGCAGTACAACAGGGATTGAGCAGTTCTTC CASSTTGIEQFF
NA NA TRBJ2-5 TRBV10-1 TGCGCCAGCAGTGACCCTACTGGGGGGACTGAGACCCAGTACTTC CASSDPTGGTETQYF
NA TRBD2 TRBJ2-2 TRBV7-9 TGTGCCAGCAGCTTGACTAGCGGGGGGAACACCGGGGAGCTGTTTTTT CASSLTSGGNTGELFF
few NA TRBJ2-7 TRBV6-5 TGTGCCAGCAGTTACTCAGGGACCGAGCAGTACTTC CASSYSGTEQYF
many TRBD1 TRBJ1-1 TRBV7-8 TGTGCCAGCAGCTCACAAGACAGGGGGATCATGAACACTGAAGCTTTCTTT CASSSQDRGIMNTEAFF
NA TRBD1 TRBJ1-2 TRBV28 TGTGCCAGCAGCGCGACAGGGACCTATGGCTACACCTTC CASSATGTYGYTF
few NA TRBJ2-7 TRBV5-6 TGTGCCAGCAGGAGCAGAATCCGGGACATGACGTACGAGCAGTACTTC CASRSRIRDMTYEQYF
few TRBD1 TRBJ2-3 TRBV5-1 TGCGCCAGCAGCTCCGGGACAGCTAGCACAGATACGCAGTATTTT CASSSGTASTDTQYF
NA NA TRBJ2-1 TRBV7-9 TGTGCCAGCAGTCGGACAGACAATGAGCAGTTCTTC CASSRTDNEQFF
NA TRBD1 TRBJ2-3 TRBV3-1 TGTGCCAGCAGCCGAAGGGGACAGCGCACAGATACGCAGTATTTT CASSRRGQRTDTQYF
few NA TRBJ2-7 TRBV5-1 TGCGCCAGCAGCTTCCAAGGGACTCAGGCCGAGCAGTACTTC CASSFQGTQAEQYF
many NA TRBJ2-3 TRBV20-1 TGCAGTGCTAGTAGGCCAAGCACAGATACGCAGTATTTT CSASRPSTDTQYF
few TRBD1 TRBJ1-4 TRBV4-1 TGCGCCAGCAGCCAAGTCTCGGGGACAGGGGGCGAAAAACTGTTTTTT CASSQVSGTGGEKLFF
few NA TRBJ2-7 TRBV5-5 TGTGCCAGCAGCTCTGATGGGACTTACGATCCACAGTACTTC CASSSDGTYDPQYF
NA TRBD2 TRBJ2-5 TRBV4-1 TGCGCCAGCAGCCAAGTAACGACTAGCCTGGAGACCCAGTACTTC CASSQVTTSLETQYF